Given below is one T cell receptor (beta chain) in context. Its antigen is unknown. The data originate from a study of identical twins. Study outcomes and limitations: While abundant cord blood beta clonotypes carried fewer insertions, memory repertoires showed no such pattern. The study found weaker excess twin sharing in beta out-of-frame sequences. Because invariant MAIT and iNKT cells could be present, zero-insertion analyses could be partly confounded.

Template switching created a universal primer site, and the cDNA included unique molecular identifiers. TCRdb reprocessed the 5' RACE reads via MiXCR and lists one record per CDR3 protein. Counted here are 450,000 or so distinct CDR3 sequences, over 12% occurring once; the ten biggest clones make up around 0.48%. The sample was also reused in another study, on yellow fever vaccine responses in identical twins.

Sequencing was done on a sample of CD4+ T cells sorted from blood. The clonotype originates from a young woman in good health.

CDR3 bases: TGTGCCAGCAGCCAAGGGACAGGGAAGACAGATACGCAGTATTTT. Its translation is CASSQGTGKTDTQYF. This chain links TRBV14 with TRBJ2-3, with 8 bases that match TRBD1. Per germline, CDR1 SGHDN and CDR2 FVKESK. Trimming cost V 1 base and J 3 bases; bases outside gene matches: 3. CDR3 length: 15 amino acids. The full variable domain, in which reference TRBV14 and TRBJ2-3 provide the parts outside the CDR3, is EAGVTQFPSHSVIEKGQTVTLRCDPISGHDNLYWYRRVMGKEIKFLLHFVKESKQDESGMPNNRFLAERTGGTYSTLKVQPAELEDSGVYFCASSQGTGKTDTQYFGPGTRLTVL.